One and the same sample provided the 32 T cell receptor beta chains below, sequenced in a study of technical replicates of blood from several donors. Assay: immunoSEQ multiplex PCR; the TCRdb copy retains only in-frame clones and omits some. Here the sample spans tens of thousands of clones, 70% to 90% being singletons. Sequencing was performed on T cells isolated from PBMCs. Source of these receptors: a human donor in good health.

CDR3 DNA sequence: TGTGCCAGCAGTGACCCGAGGGAGGGCTACAATGAGCAGTTCTTC. It codes for CASSDPREGYNEQFF. The V call is TRBV2, the J call TRBJ2-1; 7 bases map to TRBD2. This CDR3 contains 15 residues. The germline V gene has CDR1 SNHLY and CDR2 FYNNEI. V lost 3 bases and J lost 3; bases outside the gene matches: 5.

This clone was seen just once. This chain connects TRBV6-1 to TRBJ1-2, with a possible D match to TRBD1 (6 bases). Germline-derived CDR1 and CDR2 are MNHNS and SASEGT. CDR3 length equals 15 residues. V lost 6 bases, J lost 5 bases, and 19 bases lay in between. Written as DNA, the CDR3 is TGTGCCAGCAGCGCACAGGGTCGAGGGTTGTATGGCTACACCTTC. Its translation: CASSAQGRGLYGYTF.

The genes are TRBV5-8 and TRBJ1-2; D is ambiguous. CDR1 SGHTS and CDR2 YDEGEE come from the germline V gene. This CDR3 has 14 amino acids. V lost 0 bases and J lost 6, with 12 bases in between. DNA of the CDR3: TGTGCCAGCAGCTTGGCCGAAGGGAGGAATGGCTACACCTTC. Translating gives CASSLAEGRNGYTF.

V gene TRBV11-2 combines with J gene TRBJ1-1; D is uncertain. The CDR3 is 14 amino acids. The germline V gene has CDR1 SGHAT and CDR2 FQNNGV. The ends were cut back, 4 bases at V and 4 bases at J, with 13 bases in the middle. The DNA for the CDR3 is TGTGCCAGCAGCTACGAAATTACGGGCACTGAAGCTTTCTTT. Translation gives CASSYEITGTEAFF.

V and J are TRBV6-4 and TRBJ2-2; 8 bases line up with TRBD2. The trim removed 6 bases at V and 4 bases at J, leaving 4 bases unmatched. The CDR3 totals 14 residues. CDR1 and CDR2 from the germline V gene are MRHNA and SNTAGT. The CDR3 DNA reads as TGTGCCAGCAGGCGACTAGCGATCACCGGGGAGCTGTTTTTT. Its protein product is CASRRLAITGELFF.

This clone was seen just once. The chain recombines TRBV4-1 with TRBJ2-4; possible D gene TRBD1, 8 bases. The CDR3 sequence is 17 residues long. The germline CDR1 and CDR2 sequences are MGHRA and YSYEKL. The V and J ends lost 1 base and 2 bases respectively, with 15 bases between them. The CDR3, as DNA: TGCGCCAGCAGCCAAGGGGGGGGACAGGTGACCAAAAACATTCAGTACTTC. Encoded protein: CASSQGGGQVTKNIQYF.

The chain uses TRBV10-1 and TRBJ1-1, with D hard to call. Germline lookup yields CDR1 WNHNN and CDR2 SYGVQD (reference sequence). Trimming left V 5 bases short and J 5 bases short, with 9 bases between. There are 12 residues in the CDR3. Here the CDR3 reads CASSRGVTEAFF. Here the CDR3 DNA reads TGCGCCAGCAGTCGGGGTGTGACTGAAGCTTTCTTT.

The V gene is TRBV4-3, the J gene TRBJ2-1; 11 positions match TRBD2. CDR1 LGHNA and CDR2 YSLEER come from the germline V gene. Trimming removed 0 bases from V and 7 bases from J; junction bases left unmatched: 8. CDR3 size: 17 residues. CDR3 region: CASSQDIWLAGGNEQFF. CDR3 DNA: TGCGCCAGCAGCCAAGATATTTGGCTAGCGGGAGGAAATGAGCAGTTCTTC.

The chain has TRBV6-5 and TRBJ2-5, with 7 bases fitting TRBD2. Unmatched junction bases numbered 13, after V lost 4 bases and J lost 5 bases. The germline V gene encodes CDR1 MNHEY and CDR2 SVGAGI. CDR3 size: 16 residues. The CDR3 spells CASSSRDYLKGETQYF. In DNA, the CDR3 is TGTGCCAGCAGTTCCCGGGACTACCTTAAAGGGGAGACCCAGTACTTC.

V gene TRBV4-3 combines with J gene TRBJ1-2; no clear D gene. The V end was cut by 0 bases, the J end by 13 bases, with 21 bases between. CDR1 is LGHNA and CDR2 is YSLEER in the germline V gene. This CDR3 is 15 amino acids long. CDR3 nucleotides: TGCGCCAGCAGCCAAGACAGTCCATTTAAGGAGGGTTCCACCTTC. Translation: CASSQDSPFKEGSTF.

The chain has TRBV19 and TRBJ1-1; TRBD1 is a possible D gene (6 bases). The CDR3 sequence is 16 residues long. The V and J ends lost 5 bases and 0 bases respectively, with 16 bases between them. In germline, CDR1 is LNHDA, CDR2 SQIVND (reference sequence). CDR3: CASSLHRELMNTEAFF. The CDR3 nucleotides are TGTGCCAGTAGTCTCCACAGGGAACTTATGAACACTGAAGCTTTCTTT.

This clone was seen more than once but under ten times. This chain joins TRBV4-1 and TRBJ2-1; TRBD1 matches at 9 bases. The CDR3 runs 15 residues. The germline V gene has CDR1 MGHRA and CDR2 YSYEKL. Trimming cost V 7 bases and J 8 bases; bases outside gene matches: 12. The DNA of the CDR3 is TGCGCCAGCACTCCAGGACAGGGGTTAACGGATGAGCAGTTCTTC. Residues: CASTPGQGLTDEQFF.

The CDR3 spells CASSLAFSKDRGRAEAFF. For the CDR3, the DNA is TGTGCCAGCAGCTTAGCCTTTTCCAAAGACAGGGGTAGGGCTGAAGCTTTCTTT. The chain is built from TRBV7-2 and TRBJ1-1; 8 nucleotides line up with TRBD1. Trimming removed 0 bases from V and 6 bases from J; junction bases left unmatched: 15. CDR3 length: 18 residues. Looked up from germline, CDR1 is SGHTA and CDR2 is FQGNSA.

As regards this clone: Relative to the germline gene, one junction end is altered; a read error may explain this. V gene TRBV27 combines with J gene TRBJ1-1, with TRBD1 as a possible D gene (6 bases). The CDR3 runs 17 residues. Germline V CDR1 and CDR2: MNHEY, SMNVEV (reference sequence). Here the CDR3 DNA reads TGTGCCAGCAGCTCAGCCAGGGGACGGGCTCTGAACCCTGAAGCTTTCTTT. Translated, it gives CASSSARGRALNPEAFF.

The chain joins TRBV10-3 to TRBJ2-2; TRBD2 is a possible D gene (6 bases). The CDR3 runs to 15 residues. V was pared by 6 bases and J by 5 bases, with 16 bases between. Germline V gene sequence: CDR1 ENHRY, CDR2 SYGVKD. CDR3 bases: TGTGCCATCAGAATCCGCGGGGTGGGTACCGGGGAGCTGTTTTTT. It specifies CAIRIRGVGTGELFF.

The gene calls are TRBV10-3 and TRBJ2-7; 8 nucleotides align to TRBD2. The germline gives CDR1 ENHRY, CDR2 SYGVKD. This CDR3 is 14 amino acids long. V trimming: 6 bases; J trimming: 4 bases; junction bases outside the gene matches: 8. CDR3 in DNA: TGTGCCATCAGGGGCGGGGGGCCGGGATACGAGCAGTACTTC. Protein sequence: CAIRGGGPGYEQYF.

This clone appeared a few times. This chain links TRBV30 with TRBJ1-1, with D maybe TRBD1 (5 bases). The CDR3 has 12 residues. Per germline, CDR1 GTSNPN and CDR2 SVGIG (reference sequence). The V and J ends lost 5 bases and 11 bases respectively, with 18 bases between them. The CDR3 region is CAWGRDLNEAFF. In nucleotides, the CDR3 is TGTGCCTGGGGCCGGGACTTAAACGAGGCTTTCTTT.

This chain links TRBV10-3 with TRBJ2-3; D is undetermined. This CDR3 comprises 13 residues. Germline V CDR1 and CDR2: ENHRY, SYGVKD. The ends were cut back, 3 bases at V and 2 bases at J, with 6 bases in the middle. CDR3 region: CAISEHLTDTQYF. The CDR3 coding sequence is TGTGCCATCAGTGAACACCTCACAGATACGCAGTATTTT.

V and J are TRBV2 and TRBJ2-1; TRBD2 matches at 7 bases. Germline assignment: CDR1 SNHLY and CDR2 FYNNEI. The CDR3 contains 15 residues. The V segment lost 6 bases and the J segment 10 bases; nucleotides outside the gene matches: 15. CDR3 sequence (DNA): TGTGCCAGCAGCGGCTTAAGCGGGGACCTTCGGGAGCAGTTCTTC. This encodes CASSGLSGDLREQFF.

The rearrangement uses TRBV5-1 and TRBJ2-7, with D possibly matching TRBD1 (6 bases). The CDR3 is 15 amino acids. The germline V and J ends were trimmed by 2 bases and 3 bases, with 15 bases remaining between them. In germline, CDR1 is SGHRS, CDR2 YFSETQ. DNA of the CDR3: TGCGCCAGCAGCTTCGCAGGGGTAATCTACTACGAGCAGTACTTC. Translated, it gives CASSFAGVIYYEQYF.

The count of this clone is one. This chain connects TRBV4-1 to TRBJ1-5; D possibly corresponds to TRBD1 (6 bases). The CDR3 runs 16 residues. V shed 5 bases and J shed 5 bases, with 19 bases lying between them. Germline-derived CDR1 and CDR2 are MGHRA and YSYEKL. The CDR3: CASSGLGGVLYQPQHF. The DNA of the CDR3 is TGCGCCAGCAGCGGATTAGGGGGGGTACTCTATCAGCCCCAGCATTTT.

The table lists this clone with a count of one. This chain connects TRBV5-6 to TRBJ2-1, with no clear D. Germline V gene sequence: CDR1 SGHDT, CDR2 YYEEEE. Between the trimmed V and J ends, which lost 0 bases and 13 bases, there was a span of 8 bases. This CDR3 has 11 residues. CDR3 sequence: CASSLDWAQFF. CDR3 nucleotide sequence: TGTGCCAGCAGCTTGGATTGGGCCCAGTTCTTC.

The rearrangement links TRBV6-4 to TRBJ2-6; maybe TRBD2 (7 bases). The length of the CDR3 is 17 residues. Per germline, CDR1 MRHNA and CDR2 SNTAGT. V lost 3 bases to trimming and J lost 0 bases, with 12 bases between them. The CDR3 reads CASSEGGAASGANVLTF. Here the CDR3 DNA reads TGTGCCAGCAGTGAAGGGGGGGCCGCCTCTGGGGCCAACGTCCTGACTTTC.

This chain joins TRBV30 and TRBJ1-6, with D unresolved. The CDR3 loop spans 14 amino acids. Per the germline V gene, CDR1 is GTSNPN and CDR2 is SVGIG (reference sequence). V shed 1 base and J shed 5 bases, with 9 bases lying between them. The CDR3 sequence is CAWSGTANNSPLHF. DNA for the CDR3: TGTGCCTGGAGTGGGACTGCCAATAATTCACCCCTCCACTTT.

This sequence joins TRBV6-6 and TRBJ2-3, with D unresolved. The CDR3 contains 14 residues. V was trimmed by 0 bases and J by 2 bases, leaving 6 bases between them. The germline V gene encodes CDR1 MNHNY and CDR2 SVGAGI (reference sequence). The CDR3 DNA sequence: TGTGCCAGCAGTTACTCCAGGATCACAGATACGCAGTATTTT. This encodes CASSYSRITDTQYF.

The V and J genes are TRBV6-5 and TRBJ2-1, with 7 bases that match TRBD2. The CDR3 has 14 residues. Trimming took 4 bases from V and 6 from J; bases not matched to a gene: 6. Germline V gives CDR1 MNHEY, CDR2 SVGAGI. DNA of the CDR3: TGTGCCAGCAGTTTACAGCGGGACCTCAATGAGCAGTTCTTC. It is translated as CASSLQRDLNEQFF.

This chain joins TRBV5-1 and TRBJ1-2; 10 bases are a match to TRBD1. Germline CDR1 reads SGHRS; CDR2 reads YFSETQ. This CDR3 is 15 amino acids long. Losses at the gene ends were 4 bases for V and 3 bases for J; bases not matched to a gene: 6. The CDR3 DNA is TGCGCCAGCAGCCCGGAAGGGACAGGGGACTATGGCTACACCTTC. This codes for CASSPEGTGDYGYTF. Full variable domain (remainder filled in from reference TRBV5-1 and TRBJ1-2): KAGVTQTPRYLIKTRGQQVTLSCSPISGHRSVSWYQQTPGQGLQFLFEYFSETQRNKGNFPGRFSGRQFSNSRSEMNVSTLELGDSALYLCASSPEGTGDYGYTFGSGTRLTVV.

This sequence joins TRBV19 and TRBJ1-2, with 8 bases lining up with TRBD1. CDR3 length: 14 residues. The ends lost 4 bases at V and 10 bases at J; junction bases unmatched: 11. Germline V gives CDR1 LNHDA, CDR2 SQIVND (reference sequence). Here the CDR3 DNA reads TGTGCCAGTAGTAATGACATGGGACAGGCCCACTACACCTTC. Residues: CASSNDMGQAHYTF.

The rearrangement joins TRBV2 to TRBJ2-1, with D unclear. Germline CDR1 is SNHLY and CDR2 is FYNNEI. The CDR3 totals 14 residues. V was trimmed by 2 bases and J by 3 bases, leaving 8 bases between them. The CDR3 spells CASSERSSYNEQFF. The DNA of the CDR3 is TGTGCCAGCAGTGAAAGGTCTAGCTACAATGAGCAGTTCTTC.

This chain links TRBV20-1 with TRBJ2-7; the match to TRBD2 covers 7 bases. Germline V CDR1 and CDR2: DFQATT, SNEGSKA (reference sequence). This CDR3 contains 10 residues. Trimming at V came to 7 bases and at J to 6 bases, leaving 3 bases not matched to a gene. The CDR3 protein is CSVSGGEQYF. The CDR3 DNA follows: TGCAGTGTCTCGGGAGGCGAGCAGTACTTC.

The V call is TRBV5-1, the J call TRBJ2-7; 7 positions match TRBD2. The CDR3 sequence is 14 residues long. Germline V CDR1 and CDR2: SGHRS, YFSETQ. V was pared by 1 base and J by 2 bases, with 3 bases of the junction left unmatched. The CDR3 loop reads CASSLSGEAYEQYF. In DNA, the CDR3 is TGCGCCAGCAGCTTGAGCGGGGAAGCCTACGAGCAGTACTTC.

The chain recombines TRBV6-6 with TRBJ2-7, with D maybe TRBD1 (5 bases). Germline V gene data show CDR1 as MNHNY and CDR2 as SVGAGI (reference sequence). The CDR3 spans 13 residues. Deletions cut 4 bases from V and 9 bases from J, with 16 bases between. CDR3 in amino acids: CASSSPGIGRQYF. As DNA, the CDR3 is TGTGCCAGCAGTTCACCAGGGATAGGTCGGCAGTACTTC.